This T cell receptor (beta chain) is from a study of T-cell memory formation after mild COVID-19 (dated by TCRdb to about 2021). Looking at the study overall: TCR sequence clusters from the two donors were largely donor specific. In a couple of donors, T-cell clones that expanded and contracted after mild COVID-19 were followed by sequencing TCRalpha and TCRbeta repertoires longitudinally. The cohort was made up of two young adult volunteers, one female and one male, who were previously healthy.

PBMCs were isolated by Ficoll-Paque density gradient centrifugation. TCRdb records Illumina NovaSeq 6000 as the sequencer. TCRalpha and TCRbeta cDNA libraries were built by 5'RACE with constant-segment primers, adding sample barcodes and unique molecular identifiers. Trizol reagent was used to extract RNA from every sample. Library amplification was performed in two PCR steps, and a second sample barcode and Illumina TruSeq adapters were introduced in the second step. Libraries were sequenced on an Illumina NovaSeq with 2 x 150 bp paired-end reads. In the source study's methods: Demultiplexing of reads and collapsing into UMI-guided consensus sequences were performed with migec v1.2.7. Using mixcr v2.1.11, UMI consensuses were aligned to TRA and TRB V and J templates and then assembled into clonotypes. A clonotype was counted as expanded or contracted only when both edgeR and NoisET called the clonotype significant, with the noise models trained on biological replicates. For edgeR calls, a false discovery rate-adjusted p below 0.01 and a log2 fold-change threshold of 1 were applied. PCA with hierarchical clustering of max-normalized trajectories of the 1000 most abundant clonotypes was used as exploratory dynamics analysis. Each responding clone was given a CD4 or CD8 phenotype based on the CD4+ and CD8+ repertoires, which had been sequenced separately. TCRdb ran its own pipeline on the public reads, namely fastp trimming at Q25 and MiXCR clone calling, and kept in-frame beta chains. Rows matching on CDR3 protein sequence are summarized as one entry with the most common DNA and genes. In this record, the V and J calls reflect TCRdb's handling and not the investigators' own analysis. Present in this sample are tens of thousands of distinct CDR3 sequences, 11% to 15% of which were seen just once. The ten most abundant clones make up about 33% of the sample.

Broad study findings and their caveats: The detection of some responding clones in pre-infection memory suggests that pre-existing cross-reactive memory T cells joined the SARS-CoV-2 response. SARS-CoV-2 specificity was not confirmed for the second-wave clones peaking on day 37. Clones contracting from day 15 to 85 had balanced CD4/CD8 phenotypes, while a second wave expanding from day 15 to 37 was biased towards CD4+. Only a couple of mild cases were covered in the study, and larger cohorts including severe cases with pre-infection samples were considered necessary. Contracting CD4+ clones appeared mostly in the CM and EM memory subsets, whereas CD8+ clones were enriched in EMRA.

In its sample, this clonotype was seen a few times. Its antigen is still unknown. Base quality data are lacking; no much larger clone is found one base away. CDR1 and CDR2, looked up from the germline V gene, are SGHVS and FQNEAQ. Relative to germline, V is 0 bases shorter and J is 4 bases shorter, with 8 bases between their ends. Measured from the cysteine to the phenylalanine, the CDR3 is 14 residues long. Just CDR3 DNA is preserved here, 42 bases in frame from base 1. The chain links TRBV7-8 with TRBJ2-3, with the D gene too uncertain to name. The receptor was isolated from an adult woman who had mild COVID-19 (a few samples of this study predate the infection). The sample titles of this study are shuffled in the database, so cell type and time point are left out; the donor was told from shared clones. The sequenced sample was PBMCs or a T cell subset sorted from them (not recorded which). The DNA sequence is TGTGCCAGCAGCTTAGCGCTAGGCGCAGATACGCAGTATTTT. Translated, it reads CASSLALGADTQYF.